This T cell receptor (beta chain) is drawn from a study of T-cell reconstitution after alpha-beta-depleted transplantation in children. Details on this clonotype: As yet, its antigen is unknown.

TCRbeta library preparation incorporated unique molecular identifiers. TCRdb reprocessed the PCR reads with MiXCR, giving one entry per CDR3 protein. The data show about 460,000 distinct CDR3 sequences, approximately 10% seen once. General observations from the study: TCRbeta diversity was high at day 60 in some patients (a result of surviving recipient T cells and thymic progenitors). Several hundred expanded graft clones reportedly supplied alpha-beta T cells about two months after transplant. T-cell numbers and diversity, one year after transplant, stemmed largely from T cells that were newly produced.

V shed 7 bases, J shed 5 bases, and the junction held 8 bases outside the gene matches. This CDR3 has 14 amino acids. Germline values: CDR1 SEHNR, CDR2 FQNEAQ (reference sequence). The clonotype comes from a female patient aged 2-15 years who had a stem cell transplant for aplastic anemia, so the T cells may come from the graft donor. Specimen: PBMCs, mostly from graft donor cells, collected 180 days after TCRalphabeta/CD19-depleted stem cell transplant. This chain uses TRBV7-9 with TRBJ2-5; 9 bases fit TRBD1. CDR3 nucleotide sequence: TGTGCCAGCAACAAACAGGGGGCGCATGAGACCCAGTACTTC. It is translated as CASNKQGAHETQYF. The variable domain in full, with the rest retrieved from reference TRBV7-9 and TRBJ2-5, is DTGVSQNPRHKITKRGQNVTFRCDPISEHNRLYWYRQTLGQGPEFLTYFQNEAQLEKSRLLSDRFSAERPKGSFSTLEIQRTEQGDSAMYLCASNKQGAHETQYFGPGTRLLVL.